This entry lists 15 T cell receptor beta chains sequenced from one sample in a study of OX40 agonist ivuxolimab in advanced cancers. Using immunoSEQ multiplex PCR, the repertoire was profiled, and TCRdb retains in-frame clones only, with some absent. The sample lists over 90,000 clones, 90% occurring once. Sequencing was performed on CD4+ or CD8+ T cells sorted from blood, taken in a trial of the OX40 agonist ivuxolimab. The receptors shown here come from an adult with an advanced solid tumor such as melanoma, head and neck, liver or kidney cancer.

The J gene is TRBJ2-1, the V gene TRBV7-2, with 10 bases aligning to TRBD2. Germline lookup yields CDR1 SGHTA and CDR2 FQGNSA. This CDR3 spans 17 amino acids. The J segment lost 4 bases and the V segment lost 1 base, leaving 7 bases of the junction unmatched. The CDR3 coding sequence is TGTGCCAGCAGCTTAGATAGTAGCGGGGGGCTTTACAATGAGCAGTTCTTC. Amino acid sequence: CASSLDSSGGLYNEQFF.

CDR3 in amino acids: CASSLSTSGSWNEQFF. The CDR3, as DNA: TGTGCCAGCAGTTTATCGACTAGCGGGAGTTGGAATGAGCAGTTCTTC. The chain links TRBV28 to TRBJ2-1; 12 nucleotides line up with TRBD2. This CDR3 has 16 residues. Trimming at V came to 1 base and at J to 7 bases, leaving 5 bases not matched to a gene. In germline, CDR1 is MDHEN, CDR2 SYDVKM.

V gene TRBV5-1 combines with J gene TRBJ1-2; TRBD1 agrees at 8 bases. There are 14 residues in the CDR3. With V trimmed by 7 bases and J by 8 bases, 13 bases remained unmatched. Germline assignment: CDR1 SGHRS and CDR2 YFSETQ. The CDR3 protein is CASVGDRGLYGYTF. The CDR3 DNA reads TGCGCCAGCGTAGGAGACAGGGGTTTGTACGGCTACACCTTC.

This sequence joins TRBV15 and TRBJ1-5; tentatively, D is TRBD1 (6 bases). The CDR3 has 16 residues. V lost 1 base, J lost 5 bases, and 15 bases lay in between. Germline V lookup: CDR1 LNHNV, CDR2 YYDKDF (reference sequence). CDR3 sequence reads: CATSRVGGGDYQPQHF. CDR3 DNA: TGTGCCACCAGCAGAGTAGGGGGAGGGGACTATCAGCCCCAGCATTTT.

The rearrangement joins TRBV2 to TRBJ2-1, with 14 bases matching TRBD2. V dropped 6 bases and J dropped 9; count of bases not matched to a gene: 7. In germline, CDR1 is SNHLY, CDR2 FYNNEI. CDR3 size: 15 residues. As DNA, the CDR3 is TGTGCCAGCAGGGAGGGACTAGCGGGGGCAGTTGAGCAGTTCTTC. Its protein is CASREGLAGAVEQFF.

This sequence joins TRBV9 and TRBJ2-1; no clear D gene. Trimming took off 0 bases at V and 10 bases at J, with 14 bases between the two ends. The CDR3 length is 14 residues. The germline V gene encodes CDR1 SGDLS and CDR2 YYNGEE. CDR3 in DNA: TGTGCCAGCAGCGTAGATCCTAGGGTAGGGGAGCAGTTCTTC. Residues: CASSVDPRVGEQFF. The full variable domain, its missing parts supplied by reference TRBV9 and TRBJ2-1, is DSGVTQTPKHLITATGQRVTLRCSPRSGDLSVYWYQQSLDQGLQFLIQYYNGEERAKGNILERFSAQQFPDLHSELNLSSLELGDSALYFCASSVDPRVGEQFFGPGTRLTVL.

V is TRBV5-4 and J is TRBJ1-1; the match to TRBD1 covers 7 bases. The ends lost 6 bases at V and 3 bases at J; junction bases unmatched: 14. Germline values: CDR1 SGHNT, CDR2 YYREEE (reference sequence). This CDR3 is built from 16 residues. Here the CDR3 DNA reads TGTGCCAGCAACAAGTGGGCAGGGACAGTAGACACTGAAGCTTTCTTT. This codes for CASNKWAGTVDTEAFF.

V usage is TRBV7-6 and J usage is TRBJ2-5; 7 positions agree with TRBD1. CDR1 is SGHVS, CDR2 FNYEAQ, per germline. CDR3 length: 15 residues. V dropped 1 base and J dropped 2; count of bases not matched to a gene: 4. CDR3 DNA sequence: TGTGCCAGCAGCTTAGGAACAGGGGTTCAAGAGACCCAGTACTTC. This encodes CASSLGTGVQETQYF.

The rearrangement links TRBV11-2 to TRBJ2-2, with D unclear. The CDR3 spans 13 residues. Trimming removed 0 bases at V and 2 bases at J, with 1 base between. Germline V lookup: CDR1 SGHAT, CDR2 FQNNGV. CDR3 amino acids: CASSLENTGELFF. In DNA, the CDR3 is TGTGCCAGCAGCTTAGAAAACACCGGGGAGCTGTTTTTT.

Note on this clone: One end of the junction is discordant with germline, which a read error may explain. The chain is built from TRBV10-3 and TRBJ1-2; D remains unclear. Germline V gene lookup returns CDR1 ENHRY and CDR2 SYGVKD. The CDR3 runs 15 residues. The CDR3 bases are TGCGCCAGCAGTGAAGAACCAGGCCCCAACTATGGCTACACCTTC. The encoded protein is CASSEEPGPNYGYTF.

The chain employs TRBV2 and TRBJ2-2; no reliable D call. V was shortened by 1 base and J by 4 bases, with 10 bases between the two germline ends. The germline V gene has CDR1 SNHLY and CDR2 FYNNEI. This CDR3 is 15 amino acids long. The CDR3 DNA reads TGTGCCAGCAGTGAAGATTTGGTTATCACCGGGGAGCTGTTTTTT. It encodes CASSEDLVITGELFF.

The chain carries TRBV28 and TRBJ2-4; TRBD2 might be the D (5 bases). V lost 3 bases to trimming and J lost 1 base, with 13 bases between them. The CDR3 contains 16 residues. Germline V gene lookup returns CDR1 MDHEN and CDR2 SYDVKM. CDR3 loop: CASSLLRTGAKNIQYF. The CDR3 DNA sequence: TGTGCCAGCAGTTTGCTTCGCACGGGGGCCAAAAACATTCAGTACTTC.

V and J are TRBV5-4 and TRBJ2-7; tentatively, D is TRBD1 (5 bases). Trimming left V 0 bases short and J 7 bases short, with 11 bases between. This CDR3 is built from 13 residues. In germline, CDR1 is SGHNT, CDR2 YYREEE (reference sequence). The CDR3 is CASSLDRIWEQYF. The CDR3 DNA reads as TGTGCCAGCAGCTTGGACAGGATTTGGGAGCAGTACTTC. The full variable domain, rest sourced from reference TRBV5-4 and TRBJ2-7, is ETGVTQSPTHLIKTRGQQVTLRCSSQSGHNTVSWYQQALGQGPQFIFQYYREEENGRGNFPPRFSGLQFPNYSSELNVNALELDDSALYLCASSLDRIWEQYFGPGTRLTVT.

The chain recombines TRBV6-1 with TRBJ1-1; D not certain. Germline CDR1 MNHNS, CDR2 SASEGT. The CDR3 sequence is 13 residues long. V was pared by 4 bases and J by 5 bases, with 11 bases between. The CDR3 DNA sequence: TGTGCCAGCAGTGCGGTAAGGGAAACTGAAGCTTTCTTT. It yields the protein CASSAVRETEAFF.

The chain employs TRBV11-2 and TRBJ2-5, with 7 bases fitting TRBD2. V trimming: 2 bases; J trimming: 1 base; junction bases outside the gene matches: 16. CDR3 size: 19 residues. Germline values: CDR1 SGHAT, CDR2 FQNNGV. CDR3 region: CASSLSRETSRFFQETQYF. CDR3 coding DNA: TGTGCCAGCAGCTTAAGCAGGGAGACTAGCCGATTTTTCCAAGAGACCCAGTACTTC.